A single T cell receptor beta chain is shown here with its context. In its sample, this clone was seen once. Its antigen has not been determined. No much larger clonotype is one base removed from it; base qualities were not supplied. In the germline V gene, CDR1 corresponds to SGHRS and CDR2 to YFSETQ. Trimming at the junction amounts to 1 base on V and 0 bases on J, and the germline ends lie 8 bases apart. The CDR3 runs 15 residues from the cysteine to the phenylalanine. CDR3 DNA is the only sequence kept; it has 45 bases, read in frame from the first base. The entry originates in a study of shared clonotypes between healthy human individuals (dated by TCRdb to 2019 to 2021). In terms of the full investigation: The cohort comprised two women and a few men aged 18 to 49 years. Blood TCR repertoires of five healthy adults were deeply sequenced to estimate repertoire size and the extent of clonotype sharing between individuals. Between about 0.94 and 8.9 billion PBMCs per donor were obtained by leukapheresis. To increase sequencing depth and limit assay-specific biases, TCR repertoire library preparation and sequencing were carried out by different laboratories using diverse techniques. Broad study findings and their caveats: Only blood was sampled, and tissue TCR repertoires likely differ from those in blood. Based on pairwise subsampling, the degree of clonotype sharing among donors was expected to be affected by sequencing depth. The genetic and exposure-history diversity represented was limited by the small number of donors.

Healthy HIV-negative adults with no recently reported acute infections or vaccinations were included as donors. Only Caucasian adults living in Nashville, Tennessee, USA were represented among the donors. For unsorted samples, about 90 million PBMCs were counted and genomic DNA was extracted with the QIAamp DNA Blood Mini kit. Blood was obtained by leukapheresis, after which PBMCs were separated by Ficoll-Histopaque density gradient centrifugation and cryopreserved in liquid nitrogen vapor phase. Using the deep immunoSEQ assay, multiplex PCR amplified TCR CDR3 regions from genomic DNA. For each cell subset, the extracted genomic DNA was distributed evenly across all wells of several immunoSEQ 96-well plates, and each plate served as one replicate. For unsorted PBMC, approximately 0.3 ug genomic DNA, equal to 30,000 or so T cell genomes, was loaded into each replicate PCR. Unsorted PBMC genomic DNA was sequenced across ten immunoSEQ deep assay plates. Purified libraries were quantified with a Qubit 3.0 fluorometer, sized on a Bioanalyzer 2100, and re-quantified with the KAPA Library Quantification kit. Every immunoSEQ 96-well plate was sequenced on a separate single-read 150-cycle Illumina NextSeq 550 flow cell. Processing in the source paper ran as follows. Because the immunoSEQ output included only junctional sequences and no quality scores, the filtering could not be the same as the filtering used for full-length reads. To assign V/J genes and CDR3, sequences were annotated against IMGT germline references using PyIR, a Python wrapper for IgBLAST v1.9. Reads were filtered out if the reads had weak V/J assignments (E-value above 1e-6), no CDR3, stop codons, out-of-frame junctions, or ambiguous translated residues. V3J clonotypes were defined as sequences sharing the same inferred V gene, J gene, and CDR3 amino acid sequence. The percentage overlap between two repertoires was calculated by dividing the number of shared unique clonotypes by the size of the smaller repertoire. Three approaches were used to assess repertoire richness: RTK rarefaction, the Chao1 estimator, and Recon v2.1 estimates of unobserved clonotypes. TCRdb took over this immuneACCESS table, retaining in-frame rearrangements with V and J assigned. Such tables are incomplete; in checked studies, under half of the missing clones stem from an unresolved V gene, and the remainder is unexplained. The V and J calls and clone size are taken from that table; D and trimming were inferred from the DNA. The sample includes 450,000 to 650,000 clones, with around 78% observed a single time. Of the sample, around 12% falls within the top ten clones.

The sequencing sample was made of PBMCs. This clonotype was obtained from a woman in her thirties or forties in good health. Some clones in this sample may be carry-over from other donors' samples. The rearrangement combines TRBV5-1 with TRBJ1-3; TRBD1 is a weak D gene call, 5 bases matching. Here the CDR3 is given as CASSLSTGSGNTIYF. DNA sequence: TGCGCCAGCAGCTTGTCCACAGGCTCTGGAAACACCATATATTTT.